This T cell receptor beta chain was captured in a study of radiation and T cells in renal cell carcinoma. General study findings and limits: In blood, top tumor clones expanded by 2 weeks, shrinking by 4.

With respect to this clone: Antigen: not known.

In germline, CDR1 is MNHEY, CDR2 SVGAGI. The length of the CDR3 is 14 residues. Trimming shortened V by 5 bases and J by 5 bases, and 15 bases separated the two germline ends. Described time point: blood 2 weeks post-SBRT. As for treatment: 15 Gy SBRT to primary tumor, nephrectomy 4 weeks later. Only in-frame clones appear in the TCRdb table, and some are missing; sequencing was by immunoSEQ multiplex PCR. This table holds some 120,000 clones, about 81% found once. The sequence came from a woman in her fifties or sixties with renal cell carcinoma. The sample was blood, taken from a patient whose treatment included radiotherapy and nephrectomy. The rearrangement joins TRBV6-5 to TRBJ2-5; D possibly corresponds to TRBD2 (6 bases). The CDR3 here is CASSRSGRAETQYF. The CDR3, as DNA: TGTGCCAGCAGTCGTAGCGGAAGGGCGGAGACCCAGTACTTC.